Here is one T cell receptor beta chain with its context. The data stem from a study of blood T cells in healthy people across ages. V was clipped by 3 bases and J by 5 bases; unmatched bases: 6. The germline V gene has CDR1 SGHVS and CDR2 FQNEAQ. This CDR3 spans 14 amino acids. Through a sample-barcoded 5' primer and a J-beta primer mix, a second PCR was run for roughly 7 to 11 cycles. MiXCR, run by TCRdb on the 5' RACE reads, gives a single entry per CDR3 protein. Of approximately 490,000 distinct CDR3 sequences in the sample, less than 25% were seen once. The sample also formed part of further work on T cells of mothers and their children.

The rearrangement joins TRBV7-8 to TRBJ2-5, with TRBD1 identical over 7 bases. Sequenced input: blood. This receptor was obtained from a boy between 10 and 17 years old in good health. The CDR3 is CASSFGDSGETQYF. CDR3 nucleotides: TGTGCCAGCAGCTTTGGGGACAGTGGTGAGACCCAGTACTTC.